One and the same sample provided the 29 T cell receptor beta chains below, sequenced in a study of CD8+CD57+ T cells in acquired aplastic anemia. Genomic DNA, the template, was used for profiling of the TCR beta VDJ and CDR3. From the reads, TCRdb called clonotypes with MiXCR, one entry per CDR3 protein. The sample has some 190,000 distinct CDR3 sequences, approximately 45% seen once. The sequencing input was sorted CD4+, CD8+, or CD8+CD57+ T cells (not recorded which) from PBMCs. These receptors were collected from a human donor in good health.

As for this clonotype: A much bigger clone sits one base away, suggesting this may be a read error. This rearrangement joins TRBV6-1 to TRBJ2-7; tentatively, D is TRBD2 (7 bases). Germline values: CDR1 MNHNS, CDR2 SASEGT. This CDR3 contains 14 residues. CDR3 sequence reads: CAGSETGGAYEQYF. Here the CDR3 DNA reads TGTGCCGGCAGTGAAACGGGGGGCGCCTACGAGCAGTACTTC.

CDR3 nucleotides: TGTGCCAGCAGTGAAGACCCCACCTACAATGAGCAGTTCTTC. Amino acids: CASSEDPTYNEQFF. The chain carries TRBV2 and TRBJ2-1; D is unresolved. Germline V gene sequence: CDR1 SNHLY, CDR2 FYNNEI. V gave up 1 base and J gave up 2 bases, with 6 bases separating them. CDR3 length equals 14 residues.

This clonotype was detected once. This chain joins TRBV19 and TRBJ1-6; D is unresolved. Germline values: CDR1 LNHDA, CDR2 SQIVND (reference sequence). Trimming stripped 3 bases from V and 6 bases from J, with 9 bases between. The CDR3 length is 14 residues. The CDR3 DNA reads TGTGCCAGTAGTATGGGGAATTTTAATTCACCCCTCCACTTT. This gives the protein CASSMGNFNSPLHF. The full variable domain, its missing parts supplied by reference TRBV19 and TRBJ1-6, is DGGITQSPKYLFRKEGQNVTLSCEQNLNHDAMYWYRQDPGQGLRLIYYSQIVNDFQKGDIAEGYSVSREKKESFPLTVTSAQKNPTAFYLCASSMGNFNSPLHFGNGTRLTVT.

This clonotype was counted ten times or more. The chain has TRBV2 and TRBJ1-1; D is unresolved. The V end lost 6 bases, the J end lost 7 bases, and 12 bases lay between the germline ends. The CDR3 runs to 12 residues. Germline V gives CDR1 SNHLY, CDR2 FYNNEI. This chain's CDR3 is CASRDLGGEAFF. The CDR3, as DNA: TGTGCCAGCAGAGACCTGGGAGGTGAAGCTTTCTTT.

In this sample, this clonotype turned up many times. The J gene is TRBJ2-3, the V gene TRBV5-1; no firm D call. Germline V lookup: CDR1 SGHRS, CDR2 YFSETQ. The CDR3 is 13 residues long. V was pared by 0 bases and J by 0 bases, with 2 bases between. For the CDR3, the DNA is TGCGCCAGCAGCTTGGAGAGCACAGATACGCAGTATTTT. Translated: CASSLESTDTQYF.

This clonotype was recorded many times. The chain has TRBV29-1 and TRBJ1-1; D gene uncertain. Germline-derived CDR1 and CDR2 are SQVTM and ANQGSEA. The CDR3 is 14 residues long. V was trimmed by 3 bases and J by 0 bases, leaving 11 bases between them. CDR3 DNA sequence: TGCAGCGTTGATGACGACATAATGAACACTGAAGCTTTCTTT. Translating it yields CSVDDDIMNTEAFF.

This clonotype was seen many times. The V gene is TRBV10-3, the J gene TRBJ1-4; D is perhaps TRBD1 (5 bases). The V end was cut by 2 bases, the J end by 1 base, with 5 bases between. CDR1 and CDR2 (germline): ENHRY, SYGVKD. The CDR3 extends over 14 amino acids. The CDR3 DNA sequence: TGTGCCATCAGTGAGAGGGGAACTAATGAAAAACTGTTTTTT. Translated: CAISERGTNEKLFF.

The chain links TRBV7-6 to TRBJ2-7, with D possibly being TRBD2 (5 bases). The CDR3 contains 14 residues. The germline V and J ends were trimmed by 1 base and 6 bases, with 13 bases remaining between them. Germline-derived CDR1 and CDR2 are SGHVS and FNYEAQ. The DNA for the CDR3 is TGTGCCAGCAGCTTAGGGCTAGCCCGCGGCGAGCAGTACTTC. It specifies CASSLGLARGEQYF.

The J gene is TRBJ2-7, the V gene TRBV7-2; the D gene is possibly TRBD2 (6 bases). The CDR3 runs 15 residues. The V end lost 4 bases, the J end lost 3 bases, and 16 bases lay between the germline ends. CDR1 SGHTA and CDR2 FQGNSA come from the germline V gene. In nucleotides, the CDR3 is TGTGCCAGCAGCTCACGTCTAGCGACGAGCTACGAGCAGTACTTC. Amino acids: CASSSRLATSYEQYF.

The chain recombines TRBV11-3 with TRBJ2-1; the D gene is possibly TRBD2 (6 bases). The CDR3 consists of 16 residues. V lost 3 bases to trimming and J lost 4 bases, with 16 bases between them. CDR1 and CDR2 (germline): SGHNT, YENEEA. The CDR3 spells CASSFGGSRSYNEQFF. CDR3 nucleotide sequence: TGTGCCAGCAGCTTTGGGGGGAGCAGAAGTTACAATGAGCAGTTCTTC.

CDR3 nucleotides: TGTGCCAGCAGCCAAGAAAAATTTCAGCCCCAGCATTTT. This gives the protein CASSQEKFQPQHF. The genes are TRBV7-6 and TRBJ1-5; no firm D call. V lost 5 bases and J 6 bases, leaving 11 bases between the germline ends. Germline-derived CDR1 and CDR2 are SGHVS and FNYEAQ. The CDR3 is 13 residues long.

The chain couples TRBV24-1 to TRBJ1-5, with 10 positions matching TRBD1. After removal of 4 bases from V and 6 bases from J, the junction contained 8 bases not matched to a gene. The CDR3 is made up of 16 amino acids. Germline CDR1 and CDR2: KGHDR and SFDVKD. The CDR3 bases are TGTGCCACCAGTGACCCCAGGACAGGGGGAATTCAGCCCCAGCATTTT. Residues: CATSDPRTGGIQPQHF.

This clonotype was recorded only once. This chain joins TRBV2 and TRBJ2-5; 8 positions agree with TRBD1. The germline CDR1 and CDR2 sequences are SNHLY and FYNNEI. The CDR3 has 14 residues. Here the CDR3 DNA reads TGTGCTAGGGACGCCGGGACAGGTCAAGAGACCCAGTACTTC. Amino acid sequence: CARDAGTGQETQYF.

This chain links TRBV6-5 with TRBJ1-2; possibly TRBD1 for D (5 bases). Germline lookup yields CDR1 MNHEY and CDR2 SVGAGI. This CDR3 has 15 residues. Trimming took 0 bases from V and 6 from J, leaving 14 bases between them. CDR3 DNA sequence: TGTGCCAGCAGTTACTCGATCAGGGTTCCCCATGGCTACACCTTC. Translated: CASSYSIRVPHGYTF.

This clonotype occurred many times. This rearrangement joins TRBV2 to TRBJ1-5, with D unclear. The CDR3 has 15 residues. The germline V and J ends were trimmed by 3 bases and 1 base, with 10 bases remaining between them. From germline, CDR1 is SNHLY and CDR2 FYNNEI. The CDR3 coding sequence is TGTGCCAGCAGTGAGGAGTACCTAAGCAATCAGCCCCAGCATTTT. This encodes CASSEEYLSNQPQHF.

This clonotype was observed many times. The chain carries TRBV19 and TRBJ1-3; D not certain. The CDR3 is 14 amino acids. The germline V gene has CDR1 LNHDA and CDR2 SQIVND (reference sequence). Deletions cut 6 bases from V and 5 bases from J, with 14 bases between. The DNA of the CDR3 is TGTGCCAGTAGACTTGAAGGGCGTCGAAACACCATATATTTT. Protein product: CASRLEGRRNTIYF.

This clonotype was detected many times. This rearrangement joins TRBV12-3 or TRBV12-4 to TRBJ1-6; possibly TRBD1 for D (5 bases). The CDR3 length is 14 residues. The ends were cut back, 6 bases at V and 6 bases at J, with 12 bases in the middle. The DNA of the CDR3 is TGTGCCAGCAGCGGGGGGAGGGCTAATTCACCCCTCCACTTT. Its protein is CASSGGRANSPLHF.

The V gene is TRBV29-1, the J gene TRBJ2-7; the D gene is possibly TRBD2 (5 bases). Germline-derived CDR1 and CDR2 are SQVTM and ANQGSEA. The CDR3 spans 12 residues. In nucleotides, the CDR3 is TGCAGTAGACGGGGAAGCTCCTACGAGCAGTACTTC. Encoded protein: CSRRGSSYEQYF.

CDR3 protein: CASRTPHTGADGELFF. DNA for the CDR3: TGCGCCAGCCGAACCCCCCATACAGGGGCAGACGGGGAGCTGTTTTTT. The chain carries TRBV5-1 and TRBJ2-2, with 7 bases fitting TRBD1. CDR1 is SGHRS, CDR2 YFSETQ, per germline. Trimming at V came to 7 bases and at J to 7 bases, leaving 16 bases not matched to a gene. The CDR3 is made up of 16 amino acids.

This clonotype came up a few times. Just one base apart from a much larger clone, this may be a read error. The missing conserved phenylalanine or tryptophan at the end of this CDR3 makes a read error likely. V and J are TRBV19 and TRBJ1-5, with D uncertain. The ends were cut back, 2 bases at V and 7 bases at J, with 9 bases in the middle. From germline, CDR1 is LNHDA and CDR2 SQIVND (reference sequence). This CDR3 is built from 13 residues. CDR3 loop: CASSIFTEQPQHL. The CDR3 region has the DNA TGTGCCAGTAGTATATTCACTGAGCAGCCCCAGCATCTT.

The chain employs TRBV10-1 and TRBJ1-1; D is unclear. V shed 1 base and J shed 1 base, with 10 bases lying between them. This CDR3 region has 15 residues. The V gene's germline CDR1 is WNHNN and CDR2 SYGVQD (reference sequence). The CDR3 region is CASSECRIKNTEAFF. Here the CDR3 DNA reads TGCGCCAGCAGTGAGTGCCGCATAAAGAACACTGAAGCTTTCTTT.

The chain has TRBV10-3 and TRBJ2-1; 8 bases are shared with TRBD1. The germline gives CDR1 ENHRY, CDR2 SYGVKD. The CDR3 totals 14 residues. J gave up 3 bases and V 6 bases, and 4 bases lay outside the gene matches. Here the CDR3 reads CAIRKTGDYNEQFF. The CDR3 DNA reads TGTGCCATCAGGAAGACAGGGGACTACAATGAGCAGTTCTTC.

This chain connects TRBV30 to TRBJ1-5; 10 nucleotides line up with TRBD1. V was pared by 3 bases and J by 2 bases, with 10 bases of the junction left unmatched. The germline V gene has CDR1 GTSNPN and CDR2 SVGIG (reference sequence). The CDR3 spans 17 residues. DNA of the CDR3: TGTGCCTGGAGCACCGACAGGGGGCAGGGGGGCAATCAGCCCCAGCATTTT. This sequence encodes CAWSTDRGQGGNQPQHF.

This clonotype has a handful of counts. V and J are TRBV9 and TRBJ2-7; TRBD2 agrees at 10 bases. Trimming removed 0 bases from V and 4 bases from J; junction bases left unmatched: 1. The CDR3 has 14 amino acids. Germline V gene sequence: CDR1 SGDLS, CDR2 YYNGEE. CDR3: CASSVASGGYEQYF. The DNA for the CDR3 is TGTGCCAGCAGCGTAGCTAGCGGGGGTTACGAGCAGTACTTC.

Concerning this clonotype itself: This clone may be a read error of a much larger clone one base away. The chain joins TRBV5-1 to TRBJ1-4, with TRBD1 matching 7 bases. J was trimmed by 5 bases and V by 4 bases; bases with no gene match: 5. This CDR3 comprises 14 residues. Germline V lookup: CDR1 SGHRS, CDR2 YFSETQ. The CDR3 region has the DNA TGCGCCAGCAGCCTCGGGACAGCAAATGAAAAACTGTTTTTT. Its translation: CASSLGTANEKLFF.

This clonotype was seen repeatedly, ten times or more. This chain joins TRBV12-3 or TRBV12-4 and TRBJ1-5; 7 bases align to TRBD1. The length of the CDR3 is 15 residues. The junction had 4 bases not matched to a gene; V was cut back by 5 bases and J by 0 bases. CDR3 DNA: TGTGCCAGCAGTCCCCGACAGGGTAGCAATCAGCCCCAGCATTTT. Protein product: CASSPRQGSNQPQHF.

The chain employs TRBV20-1 and TRBJ2-7, with D uncertain. Trimming took off 3 bases at V and 3 bases at J, with 12 bases between the two ends. Germline values: CDR1 DFQATT, CDR2 SNEGSKA (reference sequence). This CDR3 spans 13 amino acids. The CDR3 here is CSASPGRYYEQYF. DNA for the CDR3: TGCAGTGCTAGCCCCGGACGGTACTACGAGCAGTACTTC.

V usage is TRBV20-1 and J usage is TRBJ1-1; 9 nucleotides match TRBD1. The CDR3 has 16 residues. The V gene's germline CDR1 is DFQATT and CDR2 SNEGSKA (reference sequence). V lost 2 bases and J lost 1; bases outside the gene matches: 8. The CDR3 DNA sequence: TGCAGTGCTAGAAATCCTCGGACAGGGGAGAACACTGAAGCTTTCTTT. Translating gives CSARNPRTGENTEAFF.

This clonotype was observed a handful of times. The chain is built from TRBV18 and TRBJ1-5; 8 bases fit TRBD1. CDR1 KGHSH and CDR2 LQKENI come from the germline V gene. The CDR3 is 16 amino acids. V lost 1 base to trimming and J lost 3 bases; unmatched junction nucleotides: 5. This chain's CDR3 is CASSPLRQGPNQPQHF. The DNA of the CDR3 is TGTGCCAGCTCACCACTCAGACAGGGGCCCAATCAGCCCCAGCATTTT. The full variable domain, completed using reference TRBV18 and TRBJ1-5, is NAGVMQNPRHLVRRRGQEARLRCSPMKGHSHVYWYRQLPEEGLKFMVYLQKENIIDESGMPKERFSAEFPKEGPSILRIQQVVRGDSAAYFCASSPLRQGPNQPQHFGDGTRLSIL.